A single sample is the source of the 9 T cell receptor beta chains below, sequenced in a study of T cells in Graves' hyperthyroidism and ophthalmopathy. The TCR beta CDR3 regions underwent amplification using RNA transcripts as the source. RT-PCR in the first round (using the HTBI primer set) targeted the TCR CDR3. MiXCR was run by TCRdb on the multiplex PCR reads, yielding one entry per CDR3 protein. Altogether under 250,000 distinct CDR3 sequences are present, approximately 24% being singletons, with the ten largest covering approximately 35%. The sequenced material came from blood. These TCRs come from a woman in her thirties or forties with Graves' ophthalmopathy.

This clonotype was seen at least ten times. The rearrangement links TRBV6-5 to TRBJ2-5; 10 nucleotides line up with TRBD1. Germline V gene lookup returns CDR1 MNHEY and CDR2 SVGAGI. The ends lost 2 bases at V and 6 bases at J; junction bases unmatched: 6. This CDR3 spans 15 amino acids. This CDR3 reads CASSYPKGQGQTQYF. CDR3 nucleotide sequence: TGTGCCAGCAGTTACCCCAAGGGACAGGGGCAGACCCAGTACTTC.

About this clonotype itself: A much larger clone differs from this one at a single base, so this may be a read error. The chain employs TRBV5-6 and TRBJ1-5; D might be TRBD1 (5 bases). The CDR3 sequence is 16 residues long. Germline V gene sequence: CDR1 SGHDT, CDR2 YYEEEE. CDR3 sequence reads: CAISFGQGFSNQPQHF. The CDR3 coding sequence is TGTGCCATCAGCTTTGGGCAGGGTTTTAGCAATCAGCCCCAGCATTTT.

This chain connects TRBV20-1 to TRBJ2-7; D ambiguous. This CDR3 has 12 amino acids. The germline V gene has CDR1 DFQATT and CDR2 SNEGSKA (reference sequence). With 3 bases removed from V and 1 base from J, the gap between germline ends came to 7 bases. This chain's CDR3 is CSASPASYEQYF. The CDR3 bases are TGCAGTGCTAGTCCAGCGTCCTACGAGCAGTACTTC.

This clonotype was seen many times. This chain links TRBV2 with TRBJ2-5; TRBD1 matches at 7 bases. With V trimmed by 5 bases and J by 5 bases, 8 bases remained unmatched. Germline CDR1 is SNHLY and CDR2 is FYNNEI. The CDR3 loop spans 14 amino acids. DNA of the CDR3: TGTGCCAGCAGTCAAACAGGGGTGGGGGAGACCCAGTACTTC. Amino acids: CASSQTGVGETQYF.

There are many counts of this clonotype. V gene TRBV12-3 or TRBV12-4 combines with J gene TRBJ2-7; the D gene is possibly TRBD2 (5 bases). The CDR3 length is 14 residues. Trimming removed 5 bases from V and 6 bases from J, with 17 bases in between. The CDR3 nucleotides read TGTGCCAGCAGTCCGGCAACTAGTTCTTCCGAGCAGTACTTC. This sequence encodes CASSPATSSSEQYF.

The chain carries TRBV20-1 and TRBJ2-7; 8 nucleotides line up with TRBD1. CDR1 is DFQATT and CDR2 is SNEGSKA in the germline V gene (reference sequence). The length of the CDR3 is 14 residues. V shed 1 base and J 1 base; nucleotides not matched to a gene: 3. CDR3 residues: CSARGTGRSYEQYF. The CDR3 nucleotides are TGCAGTGCTAGAGGGACAGGGCGGTCCTACGAGCAGTACTTC.

J is TRBJ2-7 and V is TRBV6-1; D is perhaps TRBD2 (6 bases). Germline CDR1 MNHNS, CDR2 SASEGT. Trimming left V 6 bases short and J 6 bases short, with 15 bases between. The length of the CDR3 is 13 residues. CDR3 protein: CASSGTAQIEQYF. The CDR3 DNA follows: TGTGCCAGCAGCGGGACTGCACAGATCGAGCAGTACTTC.

This clonotype showed up many times. The chain uses TRBV20-1 and TRBJ1-2; D remains unclear. With 6 bases removed from V and 4 bases from J, the gap between germline ends came to 6 bases. The CDR3 contains 10 residues. Germline loops: CDR1 DFQATT, CDR2 SNEGSKA (reference sequence). The CDR3 bases are TGCAGTGCAAACAGCTATGGCTACACCTTC. This encodes CSANSYGYTF.

This clonotype was seen repeatedly, ten times or more. The rearrangement uses TRBV14 and TRBJ2-7; 11 nucleotides line up with TRBD1. V shed 0 bases and J 3 bases; nucleotides not matched to a gene: 4. The germline V gene encodes CDR1 SGHDN and CDR2 FVKESK. The CDR3 runs to 16 residues. The CDR3 sequence: CASSQDYGTGGYEQYF. Here the CDR3 DNA reads TGTGCCAGCAGCCAAGATTATGGGACAGGGGGCTACGAGCAGTACTTC.